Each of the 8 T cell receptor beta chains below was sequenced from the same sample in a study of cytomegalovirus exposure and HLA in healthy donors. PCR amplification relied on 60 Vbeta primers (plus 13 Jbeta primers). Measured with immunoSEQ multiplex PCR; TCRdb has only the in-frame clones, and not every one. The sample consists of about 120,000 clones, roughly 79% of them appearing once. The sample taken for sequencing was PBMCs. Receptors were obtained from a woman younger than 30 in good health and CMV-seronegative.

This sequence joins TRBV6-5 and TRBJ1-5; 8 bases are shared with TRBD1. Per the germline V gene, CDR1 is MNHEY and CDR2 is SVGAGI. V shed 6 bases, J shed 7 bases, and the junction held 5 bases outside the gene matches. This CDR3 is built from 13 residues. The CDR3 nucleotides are TGTGCCAGCAGCAACTCAGGGGGCCAGCCCCAGCATTTT. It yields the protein CASSNSGGQPQHF.

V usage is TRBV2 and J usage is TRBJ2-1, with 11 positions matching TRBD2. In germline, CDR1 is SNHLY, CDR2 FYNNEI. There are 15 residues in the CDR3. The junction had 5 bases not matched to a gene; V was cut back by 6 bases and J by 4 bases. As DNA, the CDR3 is TGTGCCAGCAGCTTAGCGGGGGGGATATACAATGAGCAGTTCTTC. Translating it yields CASSLAGGIYNEQFF.

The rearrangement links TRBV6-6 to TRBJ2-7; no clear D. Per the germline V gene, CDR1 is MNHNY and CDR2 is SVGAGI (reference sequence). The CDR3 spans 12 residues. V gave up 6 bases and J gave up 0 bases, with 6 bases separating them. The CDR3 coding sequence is TGTGCCAGCAGCCAGGTCTCCTACGAGCAGTACTTC. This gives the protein CASSQVSYEQYF.

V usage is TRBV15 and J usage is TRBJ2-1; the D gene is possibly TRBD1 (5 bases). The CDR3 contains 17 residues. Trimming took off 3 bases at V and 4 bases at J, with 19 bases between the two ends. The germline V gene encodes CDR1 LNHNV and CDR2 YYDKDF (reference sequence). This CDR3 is CATSSPVRVSLYNEQFF. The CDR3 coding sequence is TGTGCCACCAGCAGCCCCGTCAGGGTCTCTCTGTACAATGAGCAGTTCTTC.

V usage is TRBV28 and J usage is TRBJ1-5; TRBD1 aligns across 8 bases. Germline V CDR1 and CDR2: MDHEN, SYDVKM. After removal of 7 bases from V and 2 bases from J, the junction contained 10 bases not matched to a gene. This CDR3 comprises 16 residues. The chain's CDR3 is CASIPTGGIGNQPQHF. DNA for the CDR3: TGTGCCAGCATCCCCACAGGGGGAATCGGCAATCAGCCCCAGCATTTT.

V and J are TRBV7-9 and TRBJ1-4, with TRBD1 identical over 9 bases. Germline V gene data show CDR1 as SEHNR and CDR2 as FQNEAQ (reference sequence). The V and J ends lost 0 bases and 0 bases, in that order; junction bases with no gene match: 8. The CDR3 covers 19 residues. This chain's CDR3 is CASSLADRGRLATNEKLFF. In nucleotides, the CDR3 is TGTGCCAGCAGCTTAGCGGACAGGGGAAGGCTCGCAACTAATGAAAAACTGTTTTTT.

The CDR3 bases are TGTGCCAGCAGCCCGGGGATGATTAGGGACACTGAAGCTTTCTTT. Encoded protein: CASSPGMIRDTEAFF. The genes are TRBV7-9 and TRBJ1-1; no firm D call. This CDR3 comprises 15 residues. Per the germline V gene, CDR1 is SEHNR and CDR2 is FQNEAQ (reference sequence). The ends were cut back, 5 bases at V and 3 bases at J, with 16 bases in the middle. The whole variable domain, remainder taken from reference TRBV7-9 and TRBJ1-1, is DTGVSQNPRHKITKRGQNVTFRCDPISEHNRLYWYRQTLGQGPEFLTYFQNEAQLEKSRLLSDRFSAERPKGSFSTLEIQRTEQGDSAMYLCASSPGMIRDTEAFFGQGTRLTVV.

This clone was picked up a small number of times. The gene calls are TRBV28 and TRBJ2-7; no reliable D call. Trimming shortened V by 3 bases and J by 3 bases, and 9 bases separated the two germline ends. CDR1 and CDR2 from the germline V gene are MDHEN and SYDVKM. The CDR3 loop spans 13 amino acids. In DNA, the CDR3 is TGTGCCAGCAGTTTGATCACAAGCTACGAGCAGTACTTC. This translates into CASSLITSYEQYF.